This T cell receptor (beta chain) originates from a study of long-term antiretroviral therapy in people with HIV. This clone appeared a few times. Its target is unknown. Study-wide results and limits: Transplant-donor-level diversity was not reached after ART, though diversity increased.

Germline CDR1 SQVTM, CDR2 ANQGSEA. The CDR3 has 12 amino acids. V lost 5 bases, J lost 3 bases, and 11 bases lay in between. The libraries were made with immunoSEQ v3.0 at survey level. Some clones are missing from TCRdb's copy, which holds only in-frame ones; the method was immunoSEQ multiplex PCR. The sample shows around 29,000 clones, 95% of them seen only once. HIV-positive participants were all treated in the United States. Cryopreserved PBMC numbered roughly 0.85-11 million per sample before DNA extraction. Material: unsorted PBMCs, obtained 5.3 years after starting antiretroviral therapy. The clonotype was recovered from a young man with HIV. The rearrangement joins TRBV29-1 to TRBJ2-7, with D perhaps matching TRBD1 (6 bases). In DNA, the CDR3 is TGCAGCGTTAGACAGGACGACTACGAGCAGTACTTC. It encodes CSVRQDDYEQYF.